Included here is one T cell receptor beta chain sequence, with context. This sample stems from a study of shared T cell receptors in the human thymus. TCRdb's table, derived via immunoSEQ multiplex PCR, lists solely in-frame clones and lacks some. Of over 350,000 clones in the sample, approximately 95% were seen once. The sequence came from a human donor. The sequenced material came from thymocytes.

The CDR3 reads CAWTRGRYEQYF. The CDR3 region has the DNA TGTGCCTGGACCCGGGGGCGTTACGAGCAGTACTTC. The chain couples TRBV30 to TRBJ2-7, with D perhaps TRBD1 or TRBD2 (6 bases each). The CDR3 has 12 residues. V lost 4 bases to trimming and J lost 4 bases, with 11 bases between them. Germline-derived CDR1 and CDR2 are GTSNPN and SVGIG (reference sequence).